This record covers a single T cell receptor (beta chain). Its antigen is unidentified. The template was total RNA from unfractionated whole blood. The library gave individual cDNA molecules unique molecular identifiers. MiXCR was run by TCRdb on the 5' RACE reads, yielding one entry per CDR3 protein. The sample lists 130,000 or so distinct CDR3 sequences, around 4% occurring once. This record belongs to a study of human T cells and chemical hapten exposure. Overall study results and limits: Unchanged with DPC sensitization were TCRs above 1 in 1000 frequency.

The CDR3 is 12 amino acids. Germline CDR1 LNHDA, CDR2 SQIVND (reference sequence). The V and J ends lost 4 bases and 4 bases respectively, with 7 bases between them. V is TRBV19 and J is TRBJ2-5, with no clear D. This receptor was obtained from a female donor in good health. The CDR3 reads CASSSVTETQYF. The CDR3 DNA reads TGTGCCAGTAGTAGCGTTACAGAGACCCAGTACTTC.